This TCR beta chain was sequenced for a study of tissue T cells after allogeneic stem cell transplantation. Trimming removed 0 bases at V and 0 bases at J, with 15 bases between. This CDR3 spans 17 amino acids. CDR1 and CDR2 from the germline V gene are LNHNV and YYDKDF (reference sequence). TCRdb keeps only in-frame clones here, not all; method: immunoSEQ multiplex PCR. The table shows around 530 clones, with roughly three quarters occurring only once. This TCR was recovered from a female patient between 18 and 50 years old with steroid-refractory graft-versus-host disease after an allogeneic stem cell transplant. Some T cells may possibly be graft donor cells. The starting material was ileal tissue, obtained at autopsy. The V gene is TRBV15, the J gene TRBJ2-7; the D is unclear. CDR3 nucleotide sequence: TGTGCCACCAGCAGAGATCTTTGGACCTTTTACTCCTACGAGCAGTACTTC. It codes for CATSRDLWTFYSYEQYF.